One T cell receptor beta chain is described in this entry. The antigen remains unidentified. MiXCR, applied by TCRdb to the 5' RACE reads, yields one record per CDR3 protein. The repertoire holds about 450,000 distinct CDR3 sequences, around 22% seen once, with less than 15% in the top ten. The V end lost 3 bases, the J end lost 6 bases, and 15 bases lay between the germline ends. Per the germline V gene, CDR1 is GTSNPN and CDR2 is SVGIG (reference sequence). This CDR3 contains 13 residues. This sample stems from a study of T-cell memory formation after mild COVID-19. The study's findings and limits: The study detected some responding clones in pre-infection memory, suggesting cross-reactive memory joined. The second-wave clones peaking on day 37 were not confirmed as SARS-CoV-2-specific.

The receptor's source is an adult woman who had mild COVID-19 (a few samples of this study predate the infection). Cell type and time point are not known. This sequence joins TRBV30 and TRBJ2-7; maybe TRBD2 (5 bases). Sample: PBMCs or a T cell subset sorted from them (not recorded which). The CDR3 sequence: CAWSRDMGSEQYF. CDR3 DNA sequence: TGTGCCTGGAGCCGGGATATGGGATCCGAGCAGTACTTC.